This T cell receptor (beta chain) was sequenced during a study of CD8+CD57+ T cells in acquired aplastic anemia. Study at large: Average DNA yield from sorted CD4+ and CD8+ cells was around 3.2 ug. Study findings and constraints: Patients and controls shared 25 to 30 CD8+ CDR3 sequences, which appeared highly expressed in patients and within their immunodominant clones.

V was pared by 2 bases and J by 6 bases, with 13 bases between. Germline CDR1 and CDR2: MNHEY and SMNVEV (reference sequence). This CDR3 comprises 15 residues. Those patients picked for sequencing had displayed CD8+CD57+ cell expansion on flow cytometry. Severe acquired aplastic anemia affected all patients. On this clonotype: As yet, its antigen is unknown.

According to the study, genomic DNA was the template for TCR beta VDJ and CDR3 profiling. TCRdb re-derived calls from the reads in MiXCR, one entry per CDR3 protein. The table has 200,000 to 250,000 distinct CDR3 sequences, around 43% seen once. This chain uses TRBV27 with TRBJ1-4; unclear D gene. The clonotype comes from a human donor with aplastic anemia. Input material: sorted CD4+, CD8+, or CD8+CD57+ T cells (not recorded which) from PBMCs. The CDR3 reads CASSLGPTRDEKLFF. CDR3 bases: TGTGCCAGCAGTTTAGGGCCCACCCGGGATGAAAAACTGTTTTTT. Looking up the rest from reference TRBV27 and TRBJ1-4 gives the full variable domain: EAQVTQNPRYLITVTGKKLTVTCSQNMNHEYMSWYRQDPGLGLRQIYYSMNVEVTDKGDVPEGYKVSRKEKRNFPLILESPSPNQTSLYFCASSLGPTRDEKLFFGSGTQLSVL.